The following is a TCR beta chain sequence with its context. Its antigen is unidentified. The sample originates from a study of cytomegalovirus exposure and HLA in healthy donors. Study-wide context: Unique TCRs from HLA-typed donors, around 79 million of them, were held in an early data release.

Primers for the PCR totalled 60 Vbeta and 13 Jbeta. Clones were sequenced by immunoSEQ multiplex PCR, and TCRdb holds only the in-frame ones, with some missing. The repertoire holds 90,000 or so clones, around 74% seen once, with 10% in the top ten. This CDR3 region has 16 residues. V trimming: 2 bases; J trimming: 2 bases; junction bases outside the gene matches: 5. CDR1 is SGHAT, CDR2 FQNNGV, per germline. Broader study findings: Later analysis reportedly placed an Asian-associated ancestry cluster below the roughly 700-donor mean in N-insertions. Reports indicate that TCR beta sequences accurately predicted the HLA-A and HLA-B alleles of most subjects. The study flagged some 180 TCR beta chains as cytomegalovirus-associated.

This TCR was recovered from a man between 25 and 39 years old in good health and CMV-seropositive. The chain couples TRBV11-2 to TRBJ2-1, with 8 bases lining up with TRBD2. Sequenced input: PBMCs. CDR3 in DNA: TGTGCCAGCAGCTTACTGACCGGGGGGGCCTACAATGAGCAGTTCTTC. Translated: CASSLLTGGAYNEQFF.